What follows are 9 T cell receptor beta chains derived from one specimen sequenced in a study of Graves' ophthalmopathy and Graves' hyperthyroidism. Amplified TCR beta CDR3 regions were obtained using RNA transcripts as template. The first round was an RT-PCR with HTBI primers, and the second round was a multiplex PCR. Via MiXCR, TCRdb re-called the multiplex PCR reads, giving one row per CDR3 protein. The table has hundreds of thousands of distinct CDR3 sequences, 45% seen once. What was sequenced was peripheral blood. The source is an adult man with Graves' ophthalmopathy.

This rearrangement joins TRBV5-1 to TRBJ1-2; TRBD1 might be the D (5 bases). Germline values: CDR1 SGHRS, CDR2 YFSETQ. This CDR3 comprises 15 residues. The V and J ends lost 0 bases and 6 bases respectively, with 15 bases between them. The CDR3 here is CASSLDLPSRDGYTF. The CDR3 region has the DNA TGCGCCAGCAGCTTGGATCTTCCCTCCAGGGATGGCTACACCTTC.

Regarding this clonotype: Its ends do not fully match the called genes, so a read error is possible. V gene TRBV10-2 combines with J gene TRBJ2-5, with D hard to call. The CDR3 totals 12 residues. The germline V gene encodes CDR1 WSHSY and CDR2 SAAADI. Here the CDR3 reads CASSALQETQYF. The DNA for the CDR3 is TGTGCCAGCAGTGCTCTTCAAGAGACCCAGTACTTC.

The CDR3 here is CASSIDQGRTIYF. For the CDR3, the DNA is TGTGCCAGTAGTATCGACCAGGGGCGCACCATATATTTT. The rearrangement uses TRBV19 and TRBJ1-3, with D perhaps matching TRBD1 (6 bases). Trimming pared 3 bases from V and 9 bases from J, leaving 12 bases between. The CDR3 runs 13 residues. Germline V gene lookup returns CDR1 LNHDA and CDR2 SQIVND (reference sequence). Based on the CDR3 plus reference TRBV19 and TRBJ1-3, the full variable domain is DGGITQSPKYLFRKEGQNVTLSCEQNLNHDAMYWYRQDPGQGLRLIYYSQIVNDFQKGDIAEGYSVSREKKESFPLTVTSAQKNPTAFYLCASSIDQGRTIYFGEGSWLTVV.

V is TRBV5-8 and J is TRBJ1-2; no definite D call. CDR1 is SGHTS, CDR2 YDEGEE, per germline. V dropped 2 bases and J dropped 6 bases, with 8 bases sitting between them. This CDR3 comprises 12 residues. The CDR3: CASSLSGHGYTF. Written as DNA, the CDR3 is TGTGCCAGCAGCTTATCAGGTCATGGCTACACCTTC.

The chain combines TRBV2 with TRBJ2-5, with D unresolved. The CDR3 spans 11 residues. Trimming took off 10 bases at V and 4 bases at J, with 10 bases between the two ends. From germline, CDR1 is SNHLY and CDR2 FYNNEI. CDR3 nucleotides: TGTGCCACCGGACCGAGAGAGACCCAGTACTTC. Its protein product is CATGPRETQYF.

The rearrangement uses TRBV29-1 and TRBJ2-2; unclear D gene. The V end was cut by 8 bases, the J end by 3 bases, with 13 bases between. Germline V gene lookup returns CDR1 SQVTM and CDR2 ANQGSEA. The CDR3 extends over 13 amino acids. CDR3: CSIGRGYTGELFF. DNA for the CDR3: TGCAGCATTGGACGTGGATACACCGGGGAGCTGTTTTTT.

The V gene is TRBV5-1, the J gene TRBJ2-7; unclear D gene. CDR1 is SGHRS and CDR2 is YFSETQ in the germline V gene. V was shortened by 0 bases and J by 3 bases, with 7 bases between the two germline ends. There are 13 residues in the CDR3. In DNA, the CDR3 is TGCGCCAGCAGCTTGGCCAGTGACTACGAGCAGTACTTC. It yields the protein CASSLASDYEQYF.

The CDR3 sequence: CASSDRGFYGYTF. The CDR3 DNA reads as TGTGCCAGCAGTGACCGGGGCTTCTATGGCTACACCTTC. V gene TRBV6-1 combines with J gene TRBJ1-2; D may be TRBD1 (5 bases). Trimming removed 3 bases at V and 4 bases at J, with 9 bases between. Germline-derived CDR1 and CDR2 are MNHNS and SASEGT. CDR3 length: 13 amino acids.

This clonotype was seen a few times. The CDR3 region has the DNA TGTGCCAGCAGCTGGGGGACTAGTATGGCGGAGACCCAGTACTTC. This codes for CASSWGTSMAETQYF. The chain has TRBV11-2 and TRBJ2-5; TRBD2 agrees at 8 bases. Germline CDR1 SGHAT, CDR2 FQNNGV. The length of the CDR3 is 15 residues. V lost 4 bases, J lost 5 bases, and 9 bases stayed unmatched.